This T cell receptor (beta chain) appears in the sequencing data of a study of blood T cells in healthy people across ages. A note on this clonotype: Antigen specificity is unknown. A much larger clonotype is one base distant, so this may be a read error.

Study-wide results and caveats: It was the long-lived donors that had more naive CD4+ cells and higher diversity than aged donors. Strong correlation was found linking TCR beta diversity to naive T cell percentage.

The sample providers were healthy Caucasian people from Russia, aged roughly 6 to 95. Combining a sample-barcoded 5' primer with a J-beta primer mix, a second PCR ran for roughly 6 to 12 cycles. Each CDR3 protein gets one entry after TCRdb re-called the 5' RACE reads with MiXCR. The table includes roughly 1,500,000 distinct CDR3 sequences, around 36% detected once. The receptor was isolated from a woman in her 30s in good health. The sample consisted of blood.

The CDR3, as DNA: TGCAGCGTCCGGGAGGGCCTCCAAGGCAATCAGCCCCAGCATTTT. It yields the protein CSVREGLQGNQPQHF. The genes are TRBV29-1 and TRBJ1-5, with D unclear. This CDR3 spans 15 amino acids. V was cut by 6 bases and J by 2 bases, with 17 bases left in between. Germline CDR1 and CDR2: SQVTM and ANQGSEA.